This TCR beta chain was identified in a study of T cells in Graves' hyperthyroidism and ophthalmopathy. The source material, RNA transcripts, was used to amplify TCR beta CDR3 regions. First-round RT-PCR of the TCR CDR3 relied on the HTBI primer set. TCRdb analysed the multiplex PCR reads with MiXCR anew, one entry per CDR3 protein. The sample lists 700,000 or so distinct CDR3 sequences; 16% were seen once. V was shortened by 2 bases and J by 2 bases, with 10 bases between the two germline ends. This CDR3 is 15 amino acids long. Per germline, CDR1 LNHDA and CDR2 SQIVND (reference sequence). Stable disease denoted Graves' hyperthyroidism without ophthalmopathy progression within 18 months.

Sequencing was performed on blood. This TCR came from a young man with Graves' hyperthyroidism. The chain is built from TRBV19 and TRBJ1-5, with unresolved D. The DNA for the CDR3 is TGTGCCAGTAGTATATGGGGTACTGGCAATCAGCCCCAGCATTTT. It yields the protein CASSIWGTGNQPQHF.